This TCR beta chain was observed in a study of neurological immune-mediated disorders. Trimming left V 8 bases short and J 0 bases short, with 8 bases between. CDR3 size: 13 residues. Germline assignment: CDR1 MDHEN and CDR2 SYDVKM. TCRdb itself ran the 5' RACE reads through MiXCR, one entry per CDR3 protein. The table lists 27,000 or so distinct CDR3 sequences, under 25% of them singletons. This clonotype was counted many times. V usage is TRBV28 and J usage is TRBJ1-5; D not certain. This clonotype was sampled from a woman aged 55-69 years in good health. Sequenced sample: PBMCs. The CDR3 coding sequence is TGTGCCAGCTCGAATCCTAGCAATCAGCCCCAGCATTTT. Residues: CASSNPSNQPQHF.